This is a list of T cell receptor beta chains from one sample in a study of blood T cell repertoires in COVID-19. The data were produced by immunoSEQ multiplex PCR, yet TCRdb's version contains in-frame clones alone and is incomplete. The sample yields 200,000 to 250,000 clones, about 82% seen once. The sample taken for sequencing was PBMCs or T cells enriched from blood (not recorded which). These receptors were obtained from a woman in her fifties or sixties who had recovered from COVID-19. The CDR3 runs from the conserved cysteine through the conserved F or W. The order of the fields is V gene, D gene, J gene, clone size, CDR3 protein, CDR3 DNA. The D gene is left open where the match is weak. Not every row has a clone size; where given, it reads once, few, many or a size class.

TRBV7-2	.	TRBJ2-5	.	CASRRRSLAKETQYF	TGTGCCAGCAGACGAAGAAGCCTAGCGAAAGAGACCCAGTACTTC
TRBV6-5	.	TRBJ1-2	few	CASQPGGGTGGYTF	TGTGCCAGCCAACCAGGTGGGGGGACGGGCGGCTACACCTTC
TRBV12-5	.	TRBJ2-7	.	CASGLGQPSYEQYF	TGTGCTAGTGGTTTGGGACAACCCTCCTACGAGCAGTACTTC
TRBV5-1	.	TRBJ2-1	.	CASSLSPNTGVNEQFF	TGCGCCAGCAGCTTGTCTCCAAATACGGGGGTCAATGAGCAGTTCTTC
TRBV6-5	TRBD1	TRBJ1-1	.	CASSWNTGAGNTEAFF	TGTGCCAGCAGTTGGAATACAGGGGCTGGGAACACTGAAGCTTTCTTT
TRBV7-3	TRBD2	TRBJ2-3	.	CASSLTSSSTDTQYF	TGTGCCAGCAGCTTGACTAGCTCAAGCACAGATACGCAGTATTTT
TRBV7-6	TRBD2	TRBJ2-1	.	CASSLGLAGGPGSEQFF	TGTGCCAGCAGCTTGGGACTAGCGGGGGGGCCGGGGAGTGAGCAGTTCTTC
TRBV7-3	.	TRBJ2-1	once	CASSPQAVTTADEQFF	TGTGCCAGCAGCCCGCAAGCCGTAACGACTGCAGATGAGCAGTTCTTC
TRBV7-8	.	TRBJ2-5	.	CASSLARETQYF	TGTGCCAGCAGCTTAGCGCGGGAGACCCAGTACTTC
TRBV5-5	TRBD1	TRBJ2-7	.	CASRLSGTGGFYEQYF	TGTGCCAGCAGGCTTTCCGGGACAGGGGGATTCTACGAGCAGTACTTC
TRBV4-1	TRBD1	TRBJ1-6	.	CASSFRTGLEGSPLHF	TGCGCCAGCAGCTTTCGGACAGGGCTAGAGGGGTCACCCCTCCACTTT
TRBV6-5	.	TRBJ1-1	.	CASSPARVWNTEAFF	TGTGCCAGCAGTCCCGCCCGGGTATGGAACACTGAAGCTTTCTTT
TRBV4-1	.	TRBJ2-3	.	CASSQPKGPLLGSTNTQYF	TGCGCCAGCAGCCAACCTAAGGGGCCATTACTGGGTTCGACGAATACGCAGTATTTT
TRBV6-5	.	TRBJ1-1	.	CASIPTPGVIFF	TGTGCCAGCATCCCCACACCCGGGGTAATATTCTTT
TRBV27	TRBD1	TRBJ2-7	.	CASSSYLRDRVEFYEQYF	TGTGCCAGCAGTTCTTACCTCCGGGACAGGGTAGAATTTTACGAGCAGTACTTC
TRBV13	.	TRBJ2-1	.	CASSLRNEQFF	TGTGCCAGCAGCTTACGGAATGAGCAGTTCTTC
TRBV4-3	.	TRBJ1-1	.	CASSRDLGGGTEAFF	TGCGCCAGCAGCCGCGACCTAGGGGGGGGCACTGAAGCTTTCTTT
TRBV2	.	TRBJ1-6	.	CASSGRGGRSNSPLHF	TGTGCCAGCAGTGGACGGGGAGGCCGAAGTAATTCACCCCTCCACTTT
TRBV21-1	.	TRBJ2-1	.	CASRTRLADNEQFF	TGTGCCAGCAGGACGAGACTAGCGGACAATGAGCAGTTCTTC
TRBV3-1/TRBV3-2	.	TRBJ2-4	.	CASSQQDLAKNIQYF	TGTGCCAGCAGCCAACAGGACTTAGCCAAAAACATTCAGTACTTC
TRBV29-1	.	TRBJ1-4	few	CSAQTGGRGNEKLFF	TGCAGCGCTCAGACGGGGGGCAGGGGCAACGAAAAACTGTTTTTT
TRBV11-2	TRBD1	TRBJ2-6	.	CASSFRQGSSGANVLTF	TGTGCCAGCAGCTTTAGACAGGGGAGCTCTGGGGCCAACGTCCTGACTTTC
TRBV4-3	.	TRBJ1-5	once	CASSQDTGDRPQHF	TGCGCCAGCAGCCAAGATACAGGTGATAGGCCCCAGCATTTT
TRBV11-2	TRBD1	TRBJ1-1	.	CASSLDQGAGTEAFF	TGTGCCAGCAGCTTAGATCAGGGGGCTGGCACTGAAGCTTTCTTT
TRBV4-1	.	TRBJ1-1	.	CASSQDGLRAFF	TGCGCCAGCAGCCAAGATGGACTGAGGGCTTTCTTT
TRBV7-3	TRBD2	TRBJ2-1	once	CASSRSPAGDEQFF	TGTGCCAGCAGCCGAAGCCCAGCGGGAGATGAGCAGTTCTTC
TRBV4-3	.	TRBJ1-5	.	CASSPNIGQPQHF	TGCGCCAGCAGCCCCAATATCGGGCAGCCCCAGCATTTT
TRBV11-2	.	TRBJ1-2	.	CASSLDRRDNYGYTF	TGTGCCAGCAGCTTAGATCGGCGGGACAACTATGGCTACACCTTC
TRBV5-4	TRBD1	TRBJ1-6	.	CASSPDRPSYNSPLHF	TGTGCCAGCAGTCCGGACAGGCCCTCCTATAATTCACCCCTCCACTTT
TRBV5-5	.	TRBJ2-5	.	CASSLAGNTETQYF	TGTGCCAGCAGCTTGGCAGGGAATACGGAGACCCAGTACTTC
TRBV3-1/TRBV3-2	.	TRBJ2-5	once	CASSQWVSGETQYF	TGTGCCAGCAGCCAATGGGTTAGCGGAGAGACCCAGTACTTC
TRBV6-2/TRBV6-3	.	TRBJ1-2	.	CASSYSPGRDGYTF	TGTGCCAGCAGTTACTCGCCAGGGCGAGATGGCTACACCTTC
TRBV4-1	TRBD1	TRBJ2-7	.	CASSQGQGAYEQYF	TGCGCCAGCAGCCAAGGACAGGGGGCCTACGAGCAGTACTTC
TRBV20-1	.	TRBJ1-1	.	CSASSGPEAFF	TGCAGTGCTAGTAGCGGACCTGAAGCTTTCTTT
TRBV27	TRBD1	TRBJ1-2	.	CASSSPGQGKSFSGYTF	TGTGCCAGCAGTTCACCGGGACAGGGAAAAAGTTTTAGTGGCTACACCTTC
TRBV7-2	.	TRBJ1-3	.	CASSFDRISGNTIYF	TGTGCCAGCAGCTTCGACAGGATCTCTGGAAACACCATATATTTT
TRBV11-3	.	TRBJ2-6	.	CASSLRVQRLSGANVLTF	TGTGCCAGCAGCCTACGGGTACAACGGCTTTCTGGGGCCAACGTCCTGACTTTC
TRBV18	.	TRBJ2-1	.	CASSPPAGEQFF	TGTGCCAGCTCACCACCGGCGGGTGAGCAGTTCTTC
TRBV7-9	.	TRBJ1-1	few	CASSARTVMNTEAFF	TGTGCCAGCAGCGCCAGGACAGTAATGAACACTGAAGCTTTCTTT
TRBV6-5	TRBD1	TRBJ1-3	.	CASRTDRGRNTIYF	TGTGCCAGTCGGACGGACAGGGGCCGAAACACCATATATTTT
TRBV29-1	.	TRBJ1-2	.	CSVEETVYYGYTF	TGCAGCGTTGAAGAGACAGTCTACTATGGCTACACCTTC
TRBV7-2	.	TRBJ1-3	once	CASSLGQGGNTIYF	TGTGCCAGCAGCTTAGGGCAGGGCGGAAACACCATATATTTT
TRBV28	TRBD2	TRBJ2-2	.	CASSFALAGAGTGELFF	TGTGCCAGCAGTTTCGCACTAGCGGGAGCCGGCACCGGGGAGCTGTTTTTT
TRBV7-9	TRBD1	TRBJ1-6	.	CASSLTGDSLHSPLHF	TGTGCCAGCAGCTTAACAGGGGACAGCCTTCATTCACCCCTCCACTTT
TRBV27	.	TRBJ1-1	.	CASSLSVRRAEAFF	TGTGCCAGCAGTTTATCCGTCAGGCGGGCTGAAGCTTTCTTT
TRBV5-5	TRBD2	TRBJ2-1	.	CASGTLAGGLSVFF	TGTGCCAGCGGCACCCTAGCGGGGGGTCTCTCGGTGTTCTTC
TRBV5-5	.	TRBJ2-7	.	CASSKNSYEQYF	TGTGCCAGCAGTAAAAACTCCTACGAGCAGTACTTC
TRBV13	TRBD1	TRBJ2-1	.	CASSPFFRQGSYNEQFF	TGTGCCAGCAGCCCCTTCTTTCGACAGGGCTCTTACAATGAGCAGTTCTTC
TRBV9	TRBD2	TRBJ2-1	.	CASSPRLAGVSSSYNEQFF	TGTGCCAGCAGCCCCCGACTAGCGGGAGTCTCAAGCTCCTACAATGAGCAGTTCTTC
TRBV24-1	.	TRBJ1-1	.	CATVRDTEAFF	TGTGCCACCGTTCGGGACACTGAAGCTTTCTTT
TRBV3-1/TRBV3-2	TRBD2	TRBJ2-1	.	CASSQDPGTSSYNEQFF	TGTGCCAGCAGCCAAGATCCTGGGACTAGCTCCTACAATGAGCAGTTCTTC
TRBV7-2	TRBD2	TRBJ2-3	.	CASLQGGLAGWDTQYF	TGTGCCAGCCTCCAGGGGGGACTAGCGGGCTGGGATACGCAGTATTTT
TRBV28	TRBD2	TRBJ2-3	.	CASSSLAGLATDTQYF	TGTGCCAGCAGTTCTTTAGCGGGCCTTGCCACAGATACGCAGTATTTT
TRBV7-9	TRBD2	TRBJ2-3	.	CASSKLAGGTDTQYF	TGTGCCAGCAGCAAACTAGCGGGAGGGACAGATACGCAGTATTTT
TRBV6-5	.	TRBJ1-2	few	CASRKTGKTYGYTF	TGTGCCAGCAGGAAAACAGGGAAAACCTATGGCTACACCTTC
TRBV4-3	.	TRBJ2-5	.	CASSQDVRETQYF	TGCGCCAGCAGCCAAGATGTCCGGGAGACCCAGTACTTC
TRBV11-2	TRBD1	TRBJ2-2	.	CASSLDRGPTGELFF	TGTGCCAGCAGCTTGGACAGGGGGCCAACCGGGGAGCTGTTTTTT